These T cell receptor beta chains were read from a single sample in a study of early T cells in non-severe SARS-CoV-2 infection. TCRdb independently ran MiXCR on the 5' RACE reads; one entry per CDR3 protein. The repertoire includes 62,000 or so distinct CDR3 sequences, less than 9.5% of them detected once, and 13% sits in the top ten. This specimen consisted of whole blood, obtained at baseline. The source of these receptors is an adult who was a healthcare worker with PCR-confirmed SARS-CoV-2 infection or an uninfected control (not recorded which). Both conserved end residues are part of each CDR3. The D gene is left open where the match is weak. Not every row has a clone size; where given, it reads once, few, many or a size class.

TGTGCCAGCAGCTTAGATTCAGGGGGCGGCACCGGGGAGCTGTTTTTT | CASSLDSGGGTGELFF | 16 | TRBJ2-2 | TRBD1 | TRBV11-3 | few
TGTGCCAGCAGCTTACCCTCTTCTGGGGAGACCCAGTACTTC | CASSLPSSGETQYF | 14 | TRBJ2-5 | NA | TRBV7-2 | few
TGCAGTGCAGAAATTCGGGGTAGCATCTACGAGCAGTACTTC | CSAEIRGSIYEQYF | 14 | TRBJ2-7 | NA | TRBV20-1 | many
TGTGCCAGCAGCTTAGGTGGGACAGCTAACCAAGAGACCCAGTACTTC | CASSLGGTANQETQYF | 16 | TRBJ2-5 | TRBD1 | TRBV11-2 | many
TGTGCCAGCAGCAAGGGAGGGATTACCTACAATGAGCAGTTCTTC | CASSKGGITYNEQFF | 15 | TRBJ2-1 | NA | TRBV21-1 | many
TGTGCCATCAGTGAAAGGCCCCCAGGTCCCTATAATTCACCCCTCCACTTT | CAISERPPGPYNSPLHF | 17 | TRBJ1-6 | NA | TRBV10-3 | many
TGTGCCAGCAGTCTCGGACTGATCGAGCAGTACTTC | CASSLGLIEQYF | 12 | TRBJ2-7 | NA | TRBV12-3/TRBV12-4 | NA
TGTGCCTGGGGCAGGGAGTTTAGATCACCCCTCCACTTT | CAWGREFRSPLHF | 13 | TRBJ1-6 | NA | TRBV30 | many
TGTGCCAGCAGCTCACAGGGGGAAAAGAATCAGCCCCAGCATTTT | CASSSQGEKNQPQHF | 15 | TRBJ1-5 | TRBD1 | TRBV7-9 | NA
TGCAGCGTTGATGGGTCCACAGATACGCAGTATTTT | CSVDGSTDTQYF | 12 | TRBJ2-3 | NA | TRBV29-1 | many
TGCAGTGCTAGGGATCGGACAGGGGGGGATGAAAAACTGTTTTTT | CSARDRTGGDEKLFF | 15 | TRBJ1-4 | TRBD1 | TRBV20-1 | few
TGTGCCACCAGCAGAGATAAGGGGCGAAACACTGAAGCTTTCTTT | CATSRDKGRNTEAFF | 15 | TRBJ1-1 | NA | TRBV15 | many
TGCAGTGCTAGCTCGGACAGCCCCTACGAGCAGTACTTC | CSASSDSPYEQYF | 13 | TRBJ2-7 | NA | TRBV20-1 | NA
TGTGCCAGCAGCTACTTTCAGGGGAAAGAGACCCAGTACTTC | CASSYFQGKETQYF | 14 | TRBJ2-5 | NA | TRBV5-8 | many
TGTGCCAGCAGTCGGGACAGGGCGGAAAAACTGTTTTTT | CASSRDRAEKLFF | 13 | TRBJ1-4 | TRBD1 | TRBV11-2 | NA
TGTGCCAGCAGTTACAACGAGAAAATGGACAGTAGGTACCAAGAGACCCAGTACTTC | CASSYNEKMDSRYQETQYF | 19 | TRBJ2-5 | NA | TRBV6-6 | many
TGTGCCAGCAGCCAACGAGAAACCTACGAGCAGTACTTC | CASSQRETYEQYF | 13 | TRBJ2-7 | NA | TRBV3-1 | many
TGTGCCAGCAGCTCTGGGACAGGTGAAAACACCGGGGAGCTGTTTTTT | CASSSGTGENTGELFF | 16 | TRBJ2-2 | TRBD1 | TRBV7-3 | NA
TGTGCCAGCAGCCGGTACAGGGATGAACAGTACTTC | CASSRYRDEQYF | 12 | TRBJ2-7 | NA | TRBV3-1 | few
TGCAGTGCTAGAGGAGGATCAGCGTCTGTCCATGAGCAGTTCTTC | CSARGGSASVHEQFF | 15 | TRBJ2-1 | NA | TRBV20-1 | few
TGTGCCAGCAGTTACCCATCTGCGGAGACCCAGTACTTC | CASSYPSAETQYF | 13 | TRBJ2-5 | NA | TRBV6-2/TRBV6-3 | many
TGTGCCAGCAGCCAGGACAGGGACAGCACCCAGTACTTC | CASSQDRDSTQYF | 13 | TRBJ2-5 | TRBD1 | TRBV11-2 | few
TGTGCCAGCAGCTTAGTGCCGGACAGGACCTACGAGCAGTACTTC | CASSLVPDRTYEQYF | 15 | TRBJ2-7 | TRBD1 | TRBV7-9 | NA
TGTGCCAGCAGAAAGACAGGGGGAGGATTCACCGGGGAGCTGTTTTTT | CASRKTGGGFTGELFF | 16 | TRBJ2-2 | TRBD1 | TRBV7-3 | NA
TGCGCCAGCAGGCCCCAGGCCGGGCACAATGAGCAGTTCTTC | CASRPQAGHNEQFF | 14 | TRBJ2-1 | NA | TRBV5-1 | many
TGCGCCAGCAGCTTGGAATGGCAGCGCTATGGCTACACCTTC | CASSLEWQRYGYTF | 14 | TRBJ1-2 | NA | TRBV5-1 | many
TGTGCCATCAGTTTACAGGGGGACGAGCAGTACTTC | CAISLQGDEQYF | 12 | TRBJ2-7 | TRBD1 | TRBV10-3 | NA
TGTGCCATCAGTGAATCAACCGGGACTAGCGGAATCACAGATACGCAGTATTTT | CAISESTGTSGITDTQYF | 18 | TRBJ2-3 | TRBD2 | TRBV10-3 | few
TGTGCCAGTAGTCCCCGGGACTCAGCATCCGAGCAGTACTTC | CASSPRDSASEQYF | 14 | TRBJ2-7 | NA | TRBV19 | many
TGCAGTGCGATCGGACAGGACTACGAGCAGTACTTC | CSAIGQDYEQYF | 12 | TRBJ2-7 | TRBD1 | TRBV20-1 | many
TGCAGCTCCCTCGGCGGGAGTAGTTACAATGAGCAGTTCTTC | CSSLGGSSYNEQFF | 14 | TRBJ2-1 | TRBD2 | TRBV29-1 | few
TGTGCCAGCAGCTTCCAACTAGCGGGAGATACGGTTAGAAATGAGCAGTTCTTC | CASSFQLAGDTVRNEQFF | 18 | TRBJ2-1 | TRBD2 | TRBV5-6 | few
TGTGCCAGCAGCTTCCGGCCGGCGGGAGTTATAGATACGCAGTATTTT | CASSFRPAGVIDTQYF | 16 | TRBJ2-3 | TRBD2 | TRBV11-2 | NA
TGTGCCACCAGTGAGAAGGGGCGGAACGGGGAGCTGTTTTTT | CATSEKGRNGELFF | 14 | TRBJ2-2 | NA | TRBV24-1 | NA
TGCGCCAGCAGTGCGGGGCGAGATGAAAAACTGTTTTTT | CASSAGRDEKLFF | 13 | TRBJ1-4 | NA | TRBV10-1 | many
TGCGCCAGCAGCTCTTCTAACTATGGCTACACCTTC | CASSSSNYGYTF | 12 | TRBJ1-2 | NA | TRBV4-1 | NA
TGTGCCAGCAGCCCCAGACTAGCCGGGGAGACCCAGTACTTC | CASSPRLAGETQYF | 14 | TRBJ2-5 | TRBD2 | TRBV7-6 | many
TGTGCCACCAGCAGAGAGGGACTAGCGGGAGTCAGGGGATACAATGAGCAGTTCTTC | CATSREGLAGVRGYNEQFF | 19 | TRBJ2-1 | TRBD2 | TRBV15 | NA
TGTGCCAGCAGCCTTGGTACCCCTGAAGCTTTCTTT | CASSLGTPEAFF | 12 | TRBJ1-1 | NA | TRBV6-2/TRBV6-3 | medium-sized
TGTGCCAGCAGCTTCCACGGGACAGGGTTGGCCAATGAGCAGTTCTTC | CASSFHGTGLANEQFF | 16 | TRBJ2-1 | TRBD1 | TRBV7-2 | many